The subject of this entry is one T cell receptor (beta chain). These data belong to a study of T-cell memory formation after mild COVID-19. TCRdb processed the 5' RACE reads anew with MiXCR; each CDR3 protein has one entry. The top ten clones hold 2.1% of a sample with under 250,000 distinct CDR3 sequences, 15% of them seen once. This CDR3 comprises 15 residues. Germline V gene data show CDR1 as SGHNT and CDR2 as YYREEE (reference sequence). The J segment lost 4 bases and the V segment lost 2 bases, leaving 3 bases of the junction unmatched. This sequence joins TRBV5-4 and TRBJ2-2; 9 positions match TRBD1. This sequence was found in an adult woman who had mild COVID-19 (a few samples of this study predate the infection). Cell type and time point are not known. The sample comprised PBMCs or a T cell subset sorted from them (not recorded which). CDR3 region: CASSLLTGGTGELFF. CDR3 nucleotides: TGTGCCAGCAGCTTATTGACAGGGGGCACCGGGGAGCTGTTTTTT.